This T cell receptor (beta chain) stems from a study of T cell responses to AZD1222 COVID-19 vaccine. Clones were read by immunoSEQ multiplex PCR, and TCRdb kept only the in-frame ones, dropping some. Here the sample spans about 150,000 clones, about 87% being singletons. Sequenced material: peripheral blood, taken on day 0 of AZD1222 vaccination. This sequence was found in an adult in good health.

The CDR3: CASSQEYSTGELFF. The DNA for the CDR3 is TGCGCCAGCAGCCAAGAATATTCTACCGGGGAGCTGTTTTTT. The gene calls are TRBV4-3 and TRBJ2-2; D remains ambiguous. V shed 0 bases and J shed 5 bases, with 7 bases lying between them. The CDR3 covers 14 residues. Germline values: CDR1 LGHNA, CDR2 YSLEER.